Sequencing of this T cell receptor (beta chain) was carried out in a study of blood T cell repertoires in COVID-19. Original data processing: Reference gene primer amplification gave nucleated cell count estimates. Produced via immunoSEQ multiplex PCR; TCRdb's table is partial and in-frame only. V and J calls and clone size follow that table, whereas D and trimming were derived from the DNA. The repertoire includes 9,500 to 15,000 clones, 82% of them detected once, and roughly 48% sits in the top ten. Losses at the gene ends were 5 bases for V and 5 bases for J; bases not matched to a gene: 10. The CDR3 loop spans 15 amino acids. Germline CDR1 is SEHNR and CDR2 is FQNEAQ (reference sequence).

The sample consisted of peripheral blood. The chain uses TRBV7-9 and TRBJ2-7; TRBD2 matches 9 bases. The clonotype was recovered from a man at least 80 years old with acute or convalescent COVID-19. CDR3 in DNA: TGTGCCAGCAGCGACATTCTAGCGGGGTTGAACGAGCAGTACTTC. Its protein is CASSDILAGLNEQYF.